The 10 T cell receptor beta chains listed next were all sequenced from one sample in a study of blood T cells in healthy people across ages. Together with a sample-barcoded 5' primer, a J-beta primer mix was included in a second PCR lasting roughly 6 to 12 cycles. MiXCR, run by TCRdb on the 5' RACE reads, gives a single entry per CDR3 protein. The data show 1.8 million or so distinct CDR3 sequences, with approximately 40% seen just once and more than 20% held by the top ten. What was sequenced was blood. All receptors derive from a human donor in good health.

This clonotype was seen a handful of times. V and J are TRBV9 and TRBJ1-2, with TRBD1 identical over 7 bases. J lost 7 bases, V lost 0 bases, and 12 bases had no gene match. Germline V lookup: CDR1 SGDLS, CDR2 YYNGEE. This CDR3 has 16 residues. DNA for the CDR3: TGTGCCAGCAGCGTAGGCGACAGGGACGTAGTGGTTGGCTACACCTTC. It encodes CASSVGDRDVVVGYTF.

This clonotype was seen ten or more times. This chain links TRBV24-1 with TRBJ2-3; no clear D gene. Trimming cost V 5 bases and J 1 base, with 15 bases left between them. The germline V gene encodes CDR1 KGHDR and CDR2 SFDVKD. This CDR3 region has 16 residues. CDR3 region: CATSGGEPGRTDTQYF. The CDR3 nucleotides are TGTGCCACCAGTGGTGGGGAACCCGGTCGCACAGATACGCAGTATTTT.

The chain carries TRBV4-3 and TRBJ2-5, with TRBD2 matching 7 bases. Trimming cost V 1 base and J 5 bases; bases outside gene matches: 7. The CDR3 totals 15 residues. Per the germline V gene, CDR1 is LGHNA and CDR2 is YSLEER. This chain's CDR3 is CASSQVLANWETQYF. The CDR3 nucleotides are TGCGCCAGCAGCCAAGTACTAGCGAATTGGGAGACCCAGTACTTC.

As DNA, the CDR3 is TGTGCCAGCGCGTCACCAGAGGGGCACTATGGCTACACCTTC. Protein product: CASASPEGHYGYTF. This chain uses TRBV27 with TRBJ1-2, with TRBD1 as a possible D gene (5 bases). Germline V lookup: CDR1 MNHEY, CDR2 SMNVEV (reference sequence). Between the trimmed V and J ends, which lost 8 bases and 3 bases, there was a span of 16 bases. This CDR3 has 14 residues.

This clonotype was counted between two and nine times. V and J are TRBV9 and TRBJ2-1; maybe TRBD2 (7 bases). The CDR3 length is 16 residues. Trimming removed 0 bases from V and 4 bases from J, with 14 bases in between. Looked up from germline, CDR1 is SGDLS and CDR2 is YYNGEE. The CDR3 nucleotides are TGTGCCAGCAGCGTAGGGAATGGGGGGGCATACAATGAGCAGTTCTTC. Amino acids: CASSVGNGGAYNEQFF.

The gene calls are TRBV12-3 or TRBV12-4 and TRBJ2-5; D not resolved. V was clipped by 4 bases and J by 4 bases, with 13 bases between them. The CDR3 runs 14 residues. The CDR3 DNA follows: TGTGCCAGCAGTTCGGCCCCCGCAAGAGAGACCCAGTACTTC. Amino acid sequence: CASSSAPARETQYF.

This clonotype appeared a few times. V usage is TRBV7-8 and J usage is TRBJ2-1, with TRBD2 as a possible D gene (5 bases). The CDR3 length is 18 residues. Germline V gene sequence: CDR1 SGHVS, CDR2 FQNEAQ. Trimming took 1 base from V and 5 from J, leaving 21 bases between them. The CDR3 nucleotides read TGTGCCAGCAGCTTAGATCGTCCTAGCCAGATCTACAACAATGAGCAGTTCTTC. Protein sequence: CASSLDRPSQIYNNEQFF.

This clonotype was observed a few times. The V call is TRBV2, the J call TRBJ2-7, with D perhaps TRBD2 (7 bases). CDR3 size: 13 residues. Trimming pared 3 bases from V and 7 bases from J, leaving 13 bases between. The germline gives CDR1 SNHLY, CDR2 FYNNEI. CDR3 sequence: CASSEGGAREQYF. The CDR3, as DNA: TGTGCCAGCAGTGAGGGGGGGGCGCGGGAGCAGTACTTC.

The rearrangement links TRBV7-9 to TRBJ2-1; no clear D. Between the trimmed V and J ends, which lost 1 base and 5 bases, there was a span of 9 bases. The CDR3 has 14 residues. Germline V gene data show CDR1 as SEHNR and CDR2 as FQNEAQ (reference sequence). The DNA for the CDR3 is TGTGCCAGCAGCTTAGGTCGTAGAGACAATGAGCAGTTCTTC. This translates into CASSLGRRDNEQFF.

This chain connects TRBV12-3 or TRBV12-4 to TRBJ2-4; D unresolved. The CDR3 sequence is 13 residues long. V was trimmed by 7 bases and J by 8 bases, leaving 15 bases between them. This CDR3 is CASTNILVDIQYF. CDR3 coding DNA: TGTGCCAGCACCAATATCCTGGTCGACATTCAGTACTTC.